Listed here is a single T cell receptor (beta chain). This specimen comes from a study of T cell repertoires in cytomegalovirus infection. This CDR3 has 17 residues. The J segment lost 7 bases and the V segment lost 5 bases, leaving 18 bases of the junction unmatched. Per germline, CDR1 ENHRY and CDR2 SYGVKD. Each CDR3 protein is one row after TCRdb ran MiXCR on the reads. The repertoire includes hundreds of thousands of distinct CDR3 sequences, 18% of them detected once, and less than 9.5% sits in the top ten. The TCR originated in a human donor in good health (CMV status not recorded). Some clones in this sample may be carry-over from other donors' samples. The chain has TRBV10-3 and TRBJ1-2; 8 bases align to TRBD1. Sequencing was performed on PBMCs. The CDR3 DNA is TGTGCCATCAGTTTCCACGAGAAATCAGGGGGCGATCGTGGCTACACCTTC. Protein product: CAISFHEKSGGDRGYTF.